This T cell receptor (beta chain) was sequenced for a study of blood T cell repertoires in COVID-19. Study-level background: Spain, Italy and the United States supplied samples that represented acute and convalescent COVID-19. The cDNA or gDNA used as material had been derived from T cells, B-cell-depleted T cells, or PBMCs.

In the original analysis: Amplification of reference gene primers provided the estimated nucleated cell counts. The table came from immunoSEQ multiplex PCR; TCRdb's copy has only in-frame clones and leaves some out. The V and J calls and clone size come from that table; D and trimming were worked out from the DNA. The sample records approximately 350,000 clones, 89% being singletons. Germline V lookup: CDR1 LNHDA, CDR2 SQIVND (reference sequence). The CDR3 spans 15 residues. The J segment lost 7 bases and the V segment lost 4 bases, leaving 9 bases of the junction unmatched. The Seattle patients, enrolled during active infection, were followed longitudinally.

The sample consisted of peripheral blood. The sequence came from a woman aged 25 to 45 with COVID-19, enrolled during active disease. The genes are TRBV19 and TRBJ2-1; 8 nucleotides line up with TRBD1. The CDR3 sequence: CASSRGPGGINEQFF. CDR3 nucleotide sequence: TGTGCCAGTAGTAGAGGACCAGGGGGCATAAATGAGCAGTTCTTC.